This T cell receptor beta chain was sequenced in a study of control samples from healthy donors and cancer patients. The repertoire was sequenced with immunoSEQ multiplex PCR; TCRdb's copy has only in-frame clones and lacks some. The sample lists approximately 100,000 clones, around 89% occurring once. Deletions cut 5 bases from V and 3 bases from J, with 17 bases between. Germline-derived CDR1 and CDR2 are SGHAT and FQNNGV. The CDR3 has 16 residues. Sequencing was carried out using blood. The receptor was isolated from a young man in good health. The chain carries TRBV11-2 and TRBJ2-1, with D tentatively TRBD1 (7 bases). The CDR3 bases are TGTGCCAGCAGCGACTTTTCAGGGGGGTACTACAATGAGCAGTTCTTC. Translation: CASSDFSGGYYNEQFF. The variable domain in full, completed from reference TRBV11-2 and TRBJ2-1, reads EAGVAQSPRYKIIEKRQSVAFWCNPISGHATLYWYQQILGQGPKLLIQFQNNGVVDDSQLPKDRFSAERLKGVDSTLKIQPAKLEDSAVYLCASSDFSGGYYNEQFFGPGTRLTVL.